Sequencing of this T cell receptor (beta chain) was carried out in a study of long-term antiretroviral therapy in people with HIV. Study-wide results and caveats: Whereas controls had wider CDR3 length ranges, HIV repertoires had narrower ones. Participants lacked recorded data on ART adherence, viral resistance or therapy changes. Pre-ART clonal expansions dominated every time point's repertoire.

As concerns this clone: Its antigen is unknown.

Clinicians in the United States treated all participants with HIV. Trimming stripped 3 bases from V and 3 bases from J, with 11 bases between. The CDR3 spans 14 residues. Germline CDR1 reads MNHEY; CDR2 reads SMNVEV (reference sequence). At survey level, the immunoSEQ assay was run in its v3.0 version. Profiling relied on immunoSEQ multiplex PCR, and the TCRdb table lists in-frame clones only, not all of them. The data show about 21,000 clones, with 76% seen just once and more than 9% held by the top ten. The source is a woman between 40 and 50 years old with HIV. Specimen: unsorted PBMCs, collected about 1.8 years before starting antiretroviral therapy. This chain joins TRBV27 and TRBJ1-1; D possibly corresponds to TRBD1 (5 bases). CDR3 region: CASSFGGADTEAFF. CDR3 in DNA: TGTGCCAGCAGTTTCGGGGGTGCGGACACTGAAGCTTTCTTT.